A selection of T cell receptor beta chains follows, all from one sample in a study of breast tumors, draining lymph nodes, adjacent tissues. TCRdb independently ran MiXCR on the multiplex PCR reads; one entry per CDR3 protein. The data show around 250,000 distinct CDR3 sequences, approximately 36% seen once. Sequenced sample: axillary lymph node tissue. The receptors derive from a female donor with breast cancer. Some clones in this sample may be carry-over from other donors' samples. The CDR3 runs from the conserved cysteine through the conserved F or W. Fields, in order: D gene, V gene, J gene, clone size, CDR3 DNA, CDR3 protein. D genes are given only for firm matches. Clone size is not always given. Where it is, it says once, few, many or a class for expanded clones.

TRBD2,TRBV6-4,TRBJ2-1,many,TGTGCCAGCAGCCCTAGCGGGAGCTCCTACAATGAGCAGTTCTTC,CASSPSGSSYNEQFF
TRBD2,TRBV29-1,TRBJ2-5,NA,TGCAGCGCCGAGGGACTAGCGGGAACAGATACGCAGTACTTC,CSAEGLAGTDTQYF
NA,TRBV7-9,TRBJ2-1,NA,TGTGCCAGCAGCCCTACGTGGGCGGTCAATGAGCAGTTCTTC,CASSPTWAVNEQFF
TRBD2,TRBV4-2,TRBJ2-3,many,TGTGCCAGCAGCCAAGGCGGGGGAGAGGCAGATACGCAGTATTTT,CASSQGGGEADTQYF
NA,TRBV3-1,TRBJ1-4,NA,TGTGCCAGCAGCCCTTGGCGGACTAATGAAAAACTGTTTTTT,CASSPWRTNEKLFF
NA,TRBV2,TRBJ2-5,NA,TGTGCCAGCAGTGAACGGGGGAAGGCCGAGACCCAGTACTTC,CASSERGKAETQYF
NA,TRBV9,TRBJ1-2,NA,TGTGCCAGCAGCACACAGAGGGGGAGGAACTATGGCTACACCTTC,CASSTQRGRNYGYTF
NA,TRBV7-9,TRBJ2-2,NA,TGTGCCAGCAGCTTTTCGGGACCTGGGGAGCTGTTTTTT,CASSFSGPGELFF
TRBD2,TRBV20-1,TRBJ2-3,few,TGCAGTGCTGGGACTAGCGGGACTACAGGTACGCAGTATTTT,CSAGTSGTTGTQYF
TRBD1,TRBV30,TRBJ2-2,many,TGTGCCTGGAGGGACAGGGCGAACACCGGGGAGCTGTTTTTT,CAWRDRANTGELFF
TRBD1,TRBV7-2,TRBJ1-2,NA,TGTGCCAGCAGCTTTTCCGGGACAGAAGGGTATGGCTACCCCTTC,CASSFSGTEGYGYPF
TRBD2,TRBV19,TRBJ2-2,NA,TGTGAGAGAGGGACTAGCGGGAGGGCGAATGCCGGGGAGCTGTTTTTT,CERGTSGRANAGELFF
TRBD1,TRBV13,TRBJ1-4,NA,TGTGCCAGCAGTCCCCGTACTCCCCCGTCGGGACAGGGTGAAAAACTGTTTTTT,CASSPRTPPSGQGEKLFF
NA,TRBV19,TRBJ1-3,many,TGTGCCTCCTCGGGACTCTCTGGAAACACCATATATTTT,CASSGLSGNTIYF
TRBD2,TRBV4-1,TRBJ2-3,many,TGCGCCAGCAGCCAAGGGACTAGCGGAAGACTACGAGATACGCAGTATTTT,CASSQGTSGRLRDTQYF
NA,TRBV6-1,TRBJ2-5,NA,TGTGCCAGCAGTCCAAACACCGGGGAGCAAGAGACCCAGTACTTC,CASSPNTGEQETQYF
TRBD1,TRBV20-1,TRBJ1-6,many,TGCAGTGCGGAACAGGGGGCCGGTTCACCCCTCCACTTT,CSAEQGAGSPLHF
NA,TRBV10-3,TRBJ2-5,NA,TGTGCCACCGACACAGGGACTGGGGCCAACGTCATCAGCACTGCTGGCACAGGGCTAGAGACCCAGTACTTC,CATDTGTGANVISTAGTGLETQYF
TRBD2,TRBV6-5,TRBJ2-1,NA,TGTGCCAGCGAGATAGCGGGAGGCGATAATGAGCAGCTCTTC,CASEIAGGDNEQLF
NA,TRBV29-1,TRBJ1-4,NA,TGCAGCGCTAGAAAAGGGAATAATGAAAAACTGTTTTTT,CSARKGNNEKLFF
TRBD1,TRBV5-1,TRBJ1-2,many,TGCGCCAGCAGCAGGACAGGGCACTATGGCTACACCTTC,CASSRTGHYGYTF
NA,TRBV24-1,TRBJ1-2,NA,TGTGCCACCAGTGATGGGAACAGAAGATATGGCTACACCTTC,CATSDGNRRYGYTF
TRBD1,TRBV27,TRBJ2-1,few,TGTGCCAGCCCGCCGAACCGGGACAGCAGATACAATGAGCAGTTCTTC,CASPPNRDSRYNEQFF
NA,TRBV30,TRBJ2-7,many,TGTGCCTGGAGTGTGGCTGGCCACGAGCAGTACTTC,CAWSVAGHEQYF
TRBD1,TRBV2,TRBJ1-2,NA,TGTGCCAGCAAACAACAGGGGGCGAGGTATGGCTACACCTTC,CASKQQGARYGYTF
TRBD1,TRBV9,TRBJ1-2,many,TGTGCCAGCAGCGTAGGACAGGGGGCCTCTGTCCTTAAAGGCTACACCTTC,CASSVGQGASVLKGYTF
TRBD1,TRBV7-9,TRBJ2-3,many,TGTGCCAGCAGCTCCCCCCTAGGACAGGCGGATACGCAGTATTTT,CASSSPLGQADTQYF
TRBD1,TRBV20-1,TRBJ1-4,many,TGCAGTGCTAGAGGGGCCCTAGAAGCCGCAGGGGGAAAACTGTTTTTT,CSARGALEAAGGKLFF
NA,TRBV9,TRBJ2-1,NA,TGTGCCAGCAGCGTAGTGGATTACCCGGGTAATGAGCAGTTCTTC,CASSVVDYPGNEQFF
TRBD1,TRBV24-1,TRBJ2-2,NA,TGTGCCACCGGGGGACAGGGGAACACCGGGGAGCTGTTTTTT,CATGGQGNTGELFF
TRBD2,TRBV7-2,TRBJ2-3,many,TGTGCCAGCAGCAAACTAGCGGGGGGCACAGATACGCAGTATTTT,CASSKLAGGTDTQYF
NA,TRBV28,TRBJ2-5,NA,TGTGCCAGCAGTTCCTATCGAGGGGGACGAGAGACCCAGTACTTC,CASSSYRGGRETQYF
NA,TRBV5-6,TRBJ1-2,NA,TGTGCCAGCAGCCCTCTCAGGACGCCTAACTATGGCTACACCTTC,CASSPLRTPNYGYTF
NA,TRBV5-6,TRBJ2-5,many,TGTGCCAGCAGCTTGGCTCTGGCGGGACAAGAGACCCAGTACTTC,CASSLALAGQETQYF
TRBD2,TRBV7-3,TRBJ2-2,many,TGTGCCAGCAGCCACGGACTAGCGGGGGGGCGCACCGGGGAGCTGTTTTTT,CASSHGLAGGRTGELFF
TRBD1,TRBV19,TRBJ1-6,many,TGTGCCAGTAGTCCGCCAGGGGACAGGGCGCCCCTCCACTTT,CASSPPGDRAPLHF
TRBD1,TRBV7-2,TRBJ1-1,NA,TGTGCCACTCGAAAACCGGGACAGGGTATTCTCACTGAAGCTTTCTTT,CATRKPGQGILTEAFF
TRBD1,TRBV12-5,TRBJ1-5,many,TGTGCTAGTGGAACTACGGACAGGGTCAATCAGCCCCAGCATTTT,CASGTTDRVNQPQHF
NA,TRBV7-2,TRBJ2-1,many,TGTGCCAGCAGCCCCTCGGAGGTCTCCTACAATGAGCAGTTCTTC,CASSPSEVSYNEQFF